This T cell receptor beta chain is from a study of shared clonotypes between healthy human individuals. Donors, without exception, were Caucasian adults residing in Nashville, Tennessee. A word on this clone: The antigen is undetermined.

On sorted subsets, replicate PCRs used about 0.2 ug DNA, or 27,000 or so T cell genomes. Only in-frame clones appear in the TCRdb table, and some are missing; sequencing was by immunoSEQ multiplex PCR. Here the sample spans 300,000 or so clones, approximately 79% being singletons. Study-wide results and caveats: Clonotype sharing among donors was thought likely to change with sequencing depth.

Sequencing was carried out using memory CD4+ T cells sorted from blood. Noted subset: CD45RA-negative fraction. The sequence was collected from a man aged 30 to 45 in good health.

The CDR3 loop is CATSREDASYEQYF. As DNA, the CDR3 is TGTGCCACCAGCAGAGAGGACGCATCCTACGAGCAGTACTTC. The V call is TRBV15, the J call TRBJ2-7; no definite D call. The germline V and J ends were trimmed by 0 bases and 1 base, with 7 bases remaining between them. This CDR3 comprises 14 residues. The germline gives CDR1 LNHNV, CDR2 YYDKDF (reference sequence).